This is a list of T cell receptor beta chains from one sample in a study of blood T cells in healthy people across ages. TCRdb re-derived calls from the 5' RACE reads in MiXCR, one entry per CDR3 protein. The table records about 780,000 distinct CDR3 sequences, about 46% of them present only once. The sample was blood. The receptors come from a man older than 75 in good health. Both conserved end residues are part of each CDR3. Fields, in order: D gene, V gene, J gene, clone size, CDR3 length, CDR3 DNA, CDR3 protein. A D gene is named only where the DNA matches it firmly. Clone size appears in some rows only: once, few, many, or a class for an expanded clone.

>TRBD2|TRBV3-1|TRBJ2-3|NA|17
TGTGCCAGCAGCCAATCTGCGGGAGGGGTCGTCCCAGATACGCAGTATTTT
CASSQSAGGVVPDTQYF
>NA|TRBV20-1|TRBJ1-4|few|13
TGCAGTGCTAGTGACAGGCTAAGGGAAAAACTGTTTTTT
CSASDRLREKLFF
>TRBD2|TRBV20-1|TRBJ2-5|few|14
TGCAGTGCTAAGAGACTAGCGGGAGTGGAGACCCAGTACTTC
CSAKRLAGVETQYF
>TRBD2|TRBV5-4|TRBJ2-7|few|16
TGTGCCAGCAGGCCAGGACTAGCGGGAATCTCCTACGAGCAGTACTTC
CASRPGLAGISYEQYF
>NA|TRBV5-1|TRBJ2-1|many|15
TGCGCCAGCAGCTTACAGACAGCTAGTAGAAATGAGCAGTTCTTC
CASSLQTASRNEQFF
>NA|TRBV6-1|TRBJ1-4|NA|17
TGTGCCAGCAGTGAAACGGTCAACATTGCAACTAATGAAAAACTGTTTTTT
CASSETVNIATNEKLFF
>TRBD2|TRBV20-1|TRBJ2-7|NA|15
TGCAGTGCTAGAGAGGGGGAGGGCCGTTACAATGAGCAGTACTTC
CSAREGEGRYNEQYF
>TRBD1|TRBV27|TRBJ2-1|NA|15
TGTGCCAACAGTTTACCCCAACAGGGGAAGAATGAGCAGTTCTTC
CANSLPQQGKNEQFF
>TRBD2|TRBV7-9|TRBJ2-1|few|16
TGTGCCAGCAGCGGTACTAGCGGGACGAACTACAATGAGCAGTTCTTC
CASSGTSGTNYNEQFF
>NA|TRBV20-1|TRBJ2-7|few|13
TGCAGTGCTAGAGCTGAGTCAACCTACGAGCAGTACTTC
CSARAESTYEQYF
>TRBD2|TRBV6-6|TRBJ2-3|NA|15
TGTGCCAGCAGTTACGGGCTAGCGGGCACAGATACGCAGTATTTT
CASSYGLAGTDTQYF
>TRBD1|TRBV20-1|TRBJ1-4|NA|14
TGCAGTGCAGACGGACAGGGGGCGGATGAAAAACTGTTTTTT
CSADGQGADEKLFF
>NA|TRBV7-8|TRBJ2-6|NA|19
TGTGCCAGCACCGCCGAGTCGGGGGATTTTAGCTCTGGGGCCAACGTCCTGACTTTC
CASTAESGDFSSGANVLTF
>NA|TRBV7-9|TRBJ1-2|few|15
TGTGCCAGCAGCTTTGGCCTCAAGGCTAACTATGGCTACACCTTC
CASSFGLKANYGYTF
>NA|TRBV5-1|TRBJ1-1|NA|14
TGCGCCAGCAGCTTGGAGGCAGGGGCCACTGAAGCTTTCTTT
CASSLEAGATEAFF
>TRBD1|TRBV28|TRBJ1-5|NA|18
TGTGCCAGCAGTCTCCGGGACAGGGGCAGGTTGAGCAATCAGCCCCAGCATTTT
CASSLRDRGRLSNQPQHF
>NA|TRBV11-1|TRBJ2-3|few|14
TGTGCCAGCAGCAGGGTCTCCTGGGGAGATACGCAGTATTTT
CASSRVSWGDTQYF
>NA|TRBV5-5|TRBJ1-5|few|16
TGTGCCAGCAGCCTACGCGGGGGGGATAGCAATCAGCCCCAGCATTTT
CASSLRGGDSNQPQHF
>TRBD1|TRBV28|TRBJ1-4|once|14
TGTGCCAGCAACTCGGACAGGGAAGGTGAAAAACTGTTTTTT
CASNSDREGEKLFF
>NA|TRBV27|TRBJ1-1|NA|13
TGTGCCAGCAGTTTAGTCGGGAAGGCTGAAGCTTTCTTT
CASSLVGKAEAFF
>TRBD1|TRBV7-9|TRBJ1-5|NA|17
TGTGCCAGCAGCTTAGACCTGGGACAGGGGAGCAATCAGCCCCAGCATTTT
CASSLDLGQGSNQPQHF
>TRBD1|TRBV12-3/TRBV12-4|TRBJ2-1|NA|16
TGTGTCAGCAGGTTACGATCCGGGACAGGGTTCAATGAGCAGTTCTTC
CVSRLRSGTGFNEQFF
>NA|TRBV29-1|TRBJ2-5|many|12
TGCAGCCACACCGGCGCGAGGGAGACCCAGTACTTC
CSHTGARETQYF
>NA|TRBV4-3|TRBJ2-1|NA|14
TGCGCCAGCAGCCAAGAAGGGGGGTATCGCGAGCAGTTCTTC
CASSQEGGYREQFF
>TRBD2|TRBV24-1|TRBJ2-3|few|17
TGTGCCACCAGTGATTCCCCGGGACTAGCGGGAGTCGACACGCAGTATTTT
CATSDSPGLAGVDTQYF
>TRBD2|TRBV9|TRBJ2-4|NA|13
TGTGCCAGCAGCGTTACTAGCGGAAACATTCAGTACTTC
CASSVTSGNIQYF
>TRBD2|TRBV30|TRBJ2-4|NA|16
TGTGCCTGGAGTCTAACTGCTAGCGGGAGGGCAAGCATTAAGTACTTC
CAWSLTASGRASIKYF
>NA|TRBV20-1|TRBJ2-3|few|13
TGCAGTGCTAGAGGAGAATTAGAAGATACGCAGTATTTT
CSARGELEDTQYF
>TRBD2|TRBV12-3/TRBV12-4|TRBJ2-7|NA|18
TGTGCCAGCAGCCCCAAAGGGACTAGCGGGAGCTCCTACAATGAGCAGTACTTC
CASSPKGTSGSSYNEQYF
>NA|TRBV30|TRBJ2-6|NA|14
TGTGCCTGGGCCGCAGGGGAGGGGGCCAACGTCCTGACTTTC
CAWAAGEGANVLTF
>NA|TRBV28|TRBJ2-1|NA|18
TGTGCCAGCAGTTCGGGTTTTTTCGGATTGAGCTCCTACAATGAGCAGTTCTTC
CASSSGFFGLSSYNEQFF
>NA|TRBV14|TRBJ2-5|NA|13
TGTGCCAGCAGCCAAGATCACGGAGAGACCCAGTACTTC
CASSQDHGETQYF
>NA|TRBV3-1|TRBJ1-2|NA|13
TGTGCCAGCAGCCAAGGGGGAAGCTATGGCTACACCTTC
CASSQGGSYGYTF